This TCR beta chain originates from a study of blood T cell repertoires in COVID-19. Participants' reported clinical history set cohort assignment. This clone has just one count. V was clipped by 4 bases and J by 1 base, with 10 bases between them. Germline CDR1 and CDR2: SGHDN and FVKESK. There are 15 residues in the CDR3. Sequencing was performed with immunoSEQ multiplex PCR; in TCRdb, only in-frame clones are kept and a portion is missing. The data show around 400,000 clones, approximately 90% seen once. The chain links TRBV14 to TRBJ2-2; possible D gene TRBD1, 5 bases. This sequence originates from a woman aged 40 to 50 who had been exposed to COVID-19. The specimen was PBMCs or T cells enriched from blood (not recorded which). The CDR3: CASSLIDRNTGELFF. For the CDR3, the DNA is TGTGCCAGCAGCCTCATAGACAGGAACACCGGGGAGCTGTTTTTT. The full variable domain, its missing parts supplied by reference TRBV14 and TRBJ2-2, is EAGVTQFPSHSVIEKGQTVTLRCDPISGHDNLYWYRRVMGKEIKFLLHFVKESKQDESGMPNNRFLAERTGGTYSTLKVQPAELEDSGVYFCASSLIDRNTGELFFGEGSRLTVL.